This T cell receptor (beta chain) was retrieved from a study of CD8 T cells in ankylosing spondylitis. The germline V gene has CDR1 ENHRY and CDR2 SYGVKD. CDR3 length: 15 amino acids. V shed 2 bases and J shed 2 bases, with 13 bases lying between them. Regarding this clonotype: Its target is unknown.

Points from the study as a whole: With a CD8+ phenotype, disease-linked clones were relatively rare in peripheral blood. What appeared characteristic of ankylosing spondylitis blood was a TCR beta motif of several highly homologous variants.

TCRdb fed the 5' RACE reads into MiXCR, producing one record per CDR3 protein. The sample has roughly 700,000 distinct CDR3 sequences, around 19% seen once; the top ten hold approximately 18%. This sequence originates from a male donor with ankylosing spondylitis. Input material: blood, either unsorted or a sorted T cell fraction (not recorded which). The rearrangement links TRBV10-3 to TRBJ2-7, with D unclear. As DNA, the CDR3 is TGTGCCATCAGTGAGGTCCCGGCAGTTACCTACGAGCAGTACTTC. Protein product: CAISEVPAVTYEQYF.